The 10 T cell receptor beta chains reported below all come from one sample, sequenced in a study of blood T cell repertoires in COVID-19. Measured with immunoSEQ multiplex PCR; TCRdb has only the in-frame clones, and not every one. This table has about 76,000 clones, about 88% appearing once. Sequencing input: peripheral blood. The receptor set was obtained from a human donor in a cohort sampled during active COVID-19.

This chain links TRBV5-1 with TRBJ1-4, with unresolved D. This CDR3 region has 15 residues. Germline V lookup: CDR1 SGHRS, CDR2 YFSETQ. V was cut by 1 base and J by 6 bases, with 13 bases left in between. The chain's CDR3 is CASSLQDPWDEKLFF. CDR3 in DNA: TGCGCCAGCAGCTTGCAGGATCCCTGGGATGAAAAACTGTTTTTT. Complete variable domain (other parts from reference TRBV5-1 and TRBJ1-4): KAGVTQTPRYLIKTRGQQVTLSCSPISGHRSVSWYQQTPGQGLQFLFEYFSETQRNKGNFPGRFSGRQFSNSRSEMNVSTLELGDSALYLCASSLQDPWDEKLFFGSGTQLSVL.

The J gene is TRBJ1-1, the V gene TRBV7-2, with 12 bases identical to TRBD1. This CDR3 contains 14 residues. The trim removed 11 bases at V and 4 bases at J, leaving 8 bases unmatched. Germline loops: CDR1 SGHTA, CDR2 FQGNSA. The CDR3 DNA reads TGTGCCGAGGGACAGGGGGCGATCAGCACTGAAGCTTTCTTT. It encodes CAEGQGAISTEAFF.

J is TRBJ2-1 and V is TRBV18, with 9 bases that match TRBD1. Germline V gene lookup returns CDR1 KGHSH and CDR2 LQKENI. Unmatched junction bases numbered 6, after V lost 6 bases and J lost 3 bases. This CDR3 spans 15 amino acids. CDR3 sequence (DNA): TGTGCCAGCTCCCCGGGACAGGGCGACTACAATGAGCAGTTCTTC. Its translation is CASSPGQGDYNEQFF.

The chain employs TRBV5-5 and TRBJ1-6; possibly TRBD1 for D (6 bases). V lost 0 bases and J lost 5, with 6 bases in between. Germline V gene sequence: CDR1 SGHKS, CDR2 YYEKEE (reference sequence). The CDR3 length is 14 residues. The CDR3 region has the DNA TGTGCCAGCAGCTTGGGACAGGATAATTCACCCCTCCACTTT. Protein product: CASSLGQDNSPLHF.

V and J are TRBV7-3 and TRBJ1-4, with 7 bases lining up with TRBD1. With V trimmed by 3 bases and J by 7 bases, 8 bases remained unmatched. The CDR3 contains 15 residues. Looked up from germline, CDR1 is SGHTA and CDR2 is FQGTGA. The chain's CDR3 is CASSLTGSEGEKLFF. The CDR3 bases are TGTGCCAGCAGCTTGACAGGGTCCGAGGGTGAAAAACTGTTTTTT. Based on the CDR3 plus reference TRBV7-3 and TRBJ1-4, the full variable domain is GAGVSQTPSNKVTEKGKYVELRCDPISGHTALYWYRQSLGQGPEFLIYFQGTGAADDSGLPNDRFFAVRPEGSVSTLKIQRTERGDSAVYLCASSLTGSEGEKLFFGSGTQLSVL.

This clone was detected only once. V is TRBV9 and J is TRBJ2-5, with a tentative D call TRBD1 (6 bases). Trimming removed 0 bases from V and 5 bases from J, with 11 bases in between. The CDR3 loop spans 14 amino acids. Germline-derived CDR1 and CDR2 are SGDLS and YYNGEE. The CDR3 here is CASSVVGQGETQYF. As DNA, the CDR3 is TGTGCCAGCAGCGTAGTGGGTCAGGGGGAGACCCAGTACTTC.

The rearrangement uses TRBV5-6 and TRBJ1-1; 7 bases match TRBD1. Germline V lookup: CDR1 SGHDT, CDR2 YYEEEE. V gave up 4 bases and J gave up 3 bases; unmatched junction bases: 6. CDR3 length: 14 amino acids. The CDR3 DNA sequence: TGTGCCAGCAGCCACTTCAGGGGGGACACTGAAGCTTTCTTT. It yields the protein CASSHFRGDTEAFF.

This rearrangement joins TRBV7-3 to TRBJ1-2; a possible D gene is TRBD1 (5 bases). V dropped 3 bases and J dropped 6 bases, with 11 bases sitting between them. Germline assignment: CDR1 SGHTA and CDR2 FQGTGA. The CDR3 has 13 residues. CDR3 sequence: CASSFTREDGYTF. For the CDR3, the DNA is TGTGCCAGCAGCTTTACCAGGGAGGATGGCTACACCTTC.

This clone has only a few counts. Other nucleotide sequences from this sample produce the same CDR3. The V call is TRBV19, the J call TRBJ2-1; 8 bases are shared with TRBD1. This CDR3 region has 15 residues. V dropped 9 bases and J dropped 3; count of bases not matched to a gene: 10. Germline V gives CDR1 LNHDA, CDR2 SQIVND (reference sequence). CDR3 DNA: TGTGCCAGCCAACCCCGGACAGGGTACTACAATGAGCAGTTCTTC. It translates to CASQPRTGYYNEQFF.

The rearrangement joins TRBV7-8 to TRBJ2-1; 10 bases line up with TRBD2. The CDR3 is 16 residues long. CDR1 and CDR2 (germline): SGHVS, FQNEAQ. The V segment lost 1 base and the J segment 12 bases; nucleotides outside the gene matches: 12. This chain's CDR3 is CASSLEVLAGVPGQFF. The CDR3 DNA is TGTGCCAGCAGCTTAGAAGTCCTAGCGGGAGTCCCTGGGCAGTTCTTC.